Listed below are T cell receptor beta chains from one sample, sequenced in a study of blood T cell repertoires in COVID-19. Generated by immunoSEQ multiplex PCR, the TCRdb table keeps only in-frame clones and is missing some. The sample has about 240,000 clones, roughly 90% seen once. Sequenced: PBMCs or T cells enriched from blood (not recorded which). Receptors were obtained from a woman aged 30 to 39 with acute COVID-19. Both conserved end residues are part of each CDR3. Each record gives: D gene, clone size, V gene, J gene, CDR3 DNA, CDR3 protein. A D gene is named only where the DNA matches it firmly. Size is stated for part of the rows, as once, few or many counts, or as a class when the clone is expanded.

D: TRBD2; size: NA; V: TRBV6-5; J: TRBJ2-1; DNA: TGTGCCAGCAGTCTGCTAGCGGGGGGGTTCAATGAGCAGTTCTTC; CDR3: CASSLLAGGFNEQFF
D: TRBD1; size: NA; V: TRBV6-5; J: TRBJ1-1; DNA: TGTGCCAGCAGTAACGGACAGGACACTGAAGCTTTCTTT; CDR3: CASSNGQDTEAFF
D: TRBD1; size: NA; V: TRBV5-6; J: TRBJ2-2; DNA: TGTGCCAGCAGCCCGGGACAGGGTTTCGGGGAGCTGTTTTTT; CDR3: CASSPGQGFGELFF
D: NA; size: NA; V: TRBV20-1; J: TRBJ1-5; DNA: TGCAGTGCTAGTGACCTTAGCAATCAGCCCCAGCATTTT; CDR3: CSASDLSNQPQHF
D: TRBD1; size: NA; V: TRBV5-6; J: TRBJ1-6; DNA: TGTGCCAGCAGCCAGGCCGGGACAGGGGGACATTCACCCCTCCACTTT; CDR3: CASSQAGTGGHSPLHF
D: NA; size: NA; V: TRBV5-1; J: TRBJ1-4; DNA: TGCGCCAGCAGCCTTTCCTTATGGACAGCCGCTGAAAAACTGTTTTTT; CDR3: CASSLSLWTAAEKLFF
D: TRBD1; size: NA; V: TRBV6-2/TRBV6-3; J: TRBJ1-5; DNA: TGTGCCAGCAGCACAGGGGCCCAGCCCCAGCATTTT; CDR3: CASSTGAQPQHF
D: TRBD1; size: few; V: TRBV6-2/TRBV6-3; J: TRBJ2-2; DNA: TGTGCCAGCAGTTACCCGGGACAGGGGAACACCGGGGAGCTGTTTTTT; CDR3: CASSYPGQGNTGELFF
D: TRBD1; size: NA; V: TRBV6-6; J: TRBJ2-7; DNA: TGTGCCAGCAGTCCGGGGGGACAGGGCTTCTACGAGCAGTACTTC; CDR3: CASSPGGQGFYEQYF
D: TRBD2; size: few; V: TRBV18; J: TRBJ2-3; DNA: TGTGCCAGCTCACCGACTAGCGGGGAAGCCACAGATACGCAGTATTTT; CDR3: CASSPTSGEATDTQYF
D: NA; size: NA; V: TRBV2; J: TRBJ1-2; DNA: TGTGCCAGCAGTACTAACACCGTTAACTATGGCTACACCTTC; CDR3: CASSTNTVNYGYTF
D: TRBD2; size: NA; V: TRBV9; J: TRBJ2-2; DNA: TGTGCCAGCAGCGTTGGCGGGGGGGCCAACACCGGGGAGCTGTTTTTT; CDR3: CASSVGGGANTGELFF
D: TRBD1; size: NA; V: TRBV5-8; J: TRBJ1-3; DNA: TGTGCCAGCAGCCGACAGGGGGCATCTGGAAACACCATATATTTT; CDR3: CASSRQGASGNTIYF
D: NA; size: NA; V: TRBV14; J: TRBJ2-3; DNA: TGTGCCAGCAGCCAAGAGTTTGGCGATACGCAGTATTTT; CDR3: CASSQEFGDTQYF
D: NA; size: NA; V: TRBV12-3/TRBV12-4; J: TRBJ1-1; DNA: TGTGCCAGCAGCCAAAACTGGAACACTGAAGCTTTCTTT; CDR3: CASSQNWNTEAFF
D: NA; size: NA; V: TRBV4-3; J: TRBJ2-3; DNA: TGCGCCAGCAGCCAAGATCTTCGGGTGGCAGGGGGAGGCGCAGATACGCAGTATTTT; CDR3: CASSQDLRVAGGGADTQYF
D: NA; size: NA; V: TRBV3-1/TRBV3-2; J: TRBJ1-1; DNA: TGTGCCAGCAGCCAAGATGCTCGGGGGATTCTAAGTTTT; CDR3: CASSQDARGILSF
D: NA; size: NA; V: TRBV21-1; J: TRBJ1-2; DNA: TGTGCCAGCTCAAAAGGTGTGGGGGGTGGCTACACCTTC; CDR3: CASSKGVGGGYTF
D: NA; size: NA; V: TRBV9; J: TRBJ2-2; DNA: TGTGCCAGCAGCGAAAGGACAGACCTGAACACCGGGGAGCTGTTTTTT; CDR3: CASSERTDLNTGELFF
D: NA; size: NA; V: TRBV10-3; J: TRBJ1-2; DNA: TGTGCCATCAGGAGGCAGATCTCCTATGGCTACACCTTC; CDR3: CAIRRQISYGYTF
D: NA; size: few; V: TRBV2; J: TRBJ1-5; DNA: TGTGCCAGCAGTGTTGACTATAGCAATCAGCCCCAGCATTTT; CDR3: CASSVDYSNQPQHF
D: NA; size: NA; V: TRBV30; J: TRBJ1-1; DNA: TGTGCCTGGAGTGAGGGGTTGGTGAACACTGAAGCTTTCTTT; CDR3: CAWSEGLVNTEAFF
D: NA; size: NA; V: TRBV5-6; J: TRBJ1-1; DNA: TGTGCCAGCAGGGTGACAGGAAGGGGGACTGAAGCTTTCTTT; CDR3: CASRVTGRGTEAFF
D: NA; size: NA; V: TRBV7-6; J: TRBJ2-2; DNA: TGTGCCAGCAGCTTAGGGGCAGGACAAAACACCGGGGAGCTGTTTTTT; CDR3: CASSLGAGQNTGELFF
D: NA; size: NA; V: TRBV5-6; J: TRBJ2-7; DNA: TGTGCCAGCAGCTTGGGTGGGGCAGGGGGGATGAACGAGCAGTACTTC; CDR3: CASSLGGAGGMNEQYF
D: NA; size: NA; V: TRBV25-1; J: TRBJ1-2; DNA: TGTGCCAGTGCGAGGGGGGGGGCCTATGGCTACACCTTC; CDR3: CASARGGAYGYTF
D: NA; size: NA; V: TRBV3-1/TRBV3-2; J: TRBJ2-7; DNA: TGTGCCAGCAGCCAAGATCATAAGGAGCGGATCTACGAGCAGTACTTC; CDR3: CASSQDHKERIYEQYF
D: TRBD2; size: once; V: TRBV5-1; J: TRBJ2-2; DNA: TGCGCCAGCAGCTGGCGGGGGGGCAACACCGGGGAGCTGTTTTTT; CDR3: CASSWRGGNTGELFF
D: NA; size: NA; V: TRBV5-4; J: TRBJ1-1; DNA: TGTGCCAGCAGCGGACACAGGGCCATGAACACTGAAGCTTTCTTT; CDR3: CASSGHRAMNTEAFF
D: NA; size: NA; V: TRBV5-1; J: TRBJ2-3; DNA: TGCGCCAGCAGCTTAGCACTACAAGATACGCAGTATTTT; CDR3: CASSLALQDTQYF
D: NA; size: NA; V: TRBV7-2; J: TRBJ1-2; DNA: TGTGCCAGCAGCCCCGTTGTCCCTAACTATGGCTACACCTTC; CDR3: CASSPVVPNYGYTF
D: NA; size: NA; V: TRBV3-1/TRBV3-2; J: TRBJ1-5; DNA: TGTGCCAGCAGCCAAGGGCCAGGTAGCAATCAGCCCCAGCATTTT; CDR3: CASSQGPGSNQPQHF